These T cell receptor beta chains were read from a single sample in a study of control samples from healthy donors and cancer patients. Profiled with immunoSEQ multiplex PCR; TCRdb holds only in-frame clones, not every one. The data contain about 100,000 clones, 90% to 95% of them seen just once; the ten biggest clones take up roughly 2.5%. Material: blood. Receptor source: a young woman in good health. Each CDR3 is given with its conserved first and last residue. The D gene is left open where the match is weak. The listing skips clone size in some rows; elsewhere it reads once, few, many or a size class.

clone size | J gene | D gene | V gene | CDR3 protein | CDR3 DNA
. | TRBJ1-1 | . | TRBV10-3 | CAISVAKQNTEAFF | TGTGCCATCAGTGTGGCGAAACAGAACACTGAAGCTTTCTTT
. | TRBJ2-1 | . | TRBV24-1 | CATSDRSGRQNEQFF | TGTGCCACCAGTGATCGTAGCGGAAGACAGAATGAGCAGTTCTTC
. | TRBJ2-7 | . | TRBV4-3 | CASSQDRGFGYEQYF | TGCGCCAGCAGCCAAGACAGGGGCTTTGGGTACGAGCAGTACTTC
. | TRBJ1-5 | . | TRBV11-1 | CASSLGEGSNQPQHF | TGTGCCAGCAGCTTAGGAGAAGGAAGCAATCAGCCCCAGCATTTT
. | TRBJ2-7 | . | TRBV7-8 | CASSLAGGTYEQYF | TGTGCCAGCAGCTTAGCTGGGGGGACCTACGAGCAGTACTTC
once | TRBJ2-5 | . | TRBV5-8 | CASSSYQGLGETQYF | TGTGCCAGCAGCTCCTACCAGGGTTTAGGAGAGACCCAGTACTTC
. | TRBJ1-6 | . | TRBV5-5 | CASSPPGSYNSPLHF | TGTGCCAGCAGCCCACCAGGGTCCTATAATTCACCCCTCCACTTT
. | TRBJ2-1 | . | TRBV6-5 | CASSSVRRAAEQFF | TGTGCCAGCAGTTCCGTCCGCCGGGCTGCTGAGCAGTTCTTC
. | TRBJ1-5 | . | TRBV3-1/TRBV3-2 | CASSQGRGQPQHF | TGTGCCAGCAGCCAAGGCAGGGGTCAGCCCCAGCATTTT
. | TRBJ1-3 | . | TRBV21-1 | CASSKVVNSGNTIYF | TGTGCCAGCAGCAAAGTAGTTAACTCTGGAAACACCATATATTTT
. | TRBJ2-1 | . | TRBV24-1 | CATSGGTTTYNEQFF | TGTGCCACCAGTGGAGGGACAACGACTTACAATGAGCAGTTCTTC
few | TRBJ1-4 | . | TRBV30 | CAWSTGINEKLFF | TGTGCCTGGAGTACAGGGATTAATGAAAAACTGTTTTTT
once | TRBJ1-1 | . | TRBV20-1 | CSASQTQNTEAFF | TGCAGTGCTAGTCAGACCCAGAACACTGAAGCTTTCTTT
. | TRBJ2-1 | TRBD2 | TRBV2 | CASSPRSSGRWGEQFF | TGTGCCAGCAGTCCCCGTAGTAGCGGGAGGTGGGGTGAGCAGTTCTTC
. | TRBJ2-7 | . | TRBV25-1 | CASSTFPQDYEQYF | TGTGCCAGCAGTACCTTTCCCCAGGACTACGAGCAGTACTTC
. | TRBJ2-3 | . | TRBV2 | CASSVTTDTQYF | TGTGCCAGCAGTGTGACAACAGATACGCAGTATTTT
. | TRBJ2-3 | . | TRBV5-1 | CASSLGGYPTDTQYF | TGCGCCAGCAGCTTGGGAGGATATCCCACAGATACGCAGTATTTT
. | TRBJ1-1 | . | TRBV5-1 | CASLEGSEAFF | TGCGCCAGCCTTGAGGGTTCCGAAGCTTTCTTT
. | TRBJ2-7 | TRBD2 | TRBV5-6 | CASSLRGSGGQYF | TGTGCCAGCAGCTTGAGGGGTAGCGGGGGGCAGTACTTC
. | TRBJ2-5 | TRBD2 | TRBV25-1 | CASSAGGPETQYF | TGTGCCAGCAGCGCGGGGGGCCCCGAGACCCAGTACTTC
. | TRBJ1-1 | . | TRBV14 | CASSQSVYGTEAFF | TGTGCCAGCAGCCAATCGGTTTATGGCACTGAAGCTTTCTTT
. | TRBJ2-1 | . | TRBV7-3 | CASSPGTTNNEQFF | TGTGCCAGCAGCCCAGGGACCACCAACAATGAGCAGTTCTTC
. | TRBJ1-1 | . | TRBV12-3/TRBV12-4 | CASSFEAGTEAFF | TGTGCCAGCAGTTTCGAGGCAGGGACTGAAGCTTTCTTT
. | TRBJ2-1 | TRBD1 | TRBV27 | CASRQGAPSYNEQFF | TGTGCCAGCAGACAGGGGGCTCCCTCCTACAATGAGCAGTTCTTC
. | TRBJ2-1 | . | TRBV19 | CASSPRDLGGNEQFF | TGTGCCAGTAGTCCTAGGGACCTTGGGGGGAATGAGCAGTTCTTC
. | TRBJ1-2 | TRBD1 | TRBV28 | CASIPDRGRVGYTF | TGTGCCAGCATCCCTGACAGGGGGCGAGTCGGCTACACCTTC
. | TRBJ1-1 | . | TRBV2 | CATPRGTEAFF | TGTGCCACCCCTCGAGGGACAGAAGCTTTCTTT
. | TRBJ2-7 | . | TRBV6-2/TRBV6-3 | CASSYFYEQYF | TGTGCCAGCAGTTACTTCTACGAGCAGTACTTC
. | TRBJ2-6 | . | TRBV6-5 | CASLASGANVLTF | TGTGCCAGCCTCGCCTCTGGGGCCAACGTCCTGACTTTC
. | TRBJ2-3 | . | TRBV9 | CASSVGDTQYF | TGTGCCAGCAGCGTAGGAGATACGCAGTATTTT
. | TRBJ2-5 | TRBD1 | TRBV30 | CAWREGRGPRETQYF | TGTGCCTGGAGGGAGGGCAGGGGGCCCCGAGAGACCCAGTACTTC
. | TRBJ2-7 | TRBD2 | TRBV11-2 | CASSSSGAGSYEQYF | TGTGCCAGCAGCAGTAGCGGGGCAGGCTCCTACGAGCAGTACTTC